These T cell receptor beta chains were read from a single sample in a study of shared clonotypes between healthy human individuals. Profiling relied on immunoSEQ multiplex PCR, and the TCRdb table lists in-frame clones only, not all of them. The sample has about 2.4 million clones; under 95% are singletons. The sample was naive CD4+ T cells from PBMCs. All receptors derive from a man aged 18 to 30 in good health. Some clones in this sample may be carry-over from other donors' samples. Each CDR3 is given with its conserved first and last residue. The D gene is left open where the match is weak. Size values are once, few and many counts, or a class for expanded clones, and some rows have none.

-	TRBJ2-1	-	TRBV7-2	CASSKRGWAKQQFF	TGTGCCAGCAGCAAACGGGGGTGGGCTAAACAGCAGTTCTTC
-	TRBJ2-1	-	TRBV5-6	CASLAGLRDEQFF	TGTGCCAGCTTGGCGGGACTCAGGGATGAGCAGTTCTTC
TRBD1	TRBJ1-2	-	TRBV28	CATHPSGRGHGYTF	TGTGCCACGCACCCATCCGGCAGGGGGCATGGCTACACCTTC
TRBD2	TRBJ2-7	-	TRBV7-8	CASSLDLAGDYEQYF	TGTGCCAGCAGCCTGGATCTAGCGGGAGACTACGAGCAGTACTTC
-	TRBJ2-2	-	TRBV9	CASSVGGGYTGELFF	TGTGCCAGCAGCGTAGGTGGGGGTTACACCGGGGAGCTGTTTTTT
TRBD1	TRBJ2-7	-	TRBV4-3	CASSQILTGAYEQYF	TGCGCCAGCAGCCAAATCCTGACAGGGGCCTACGAGCAGTACTTC
TRBD1	TRBJ2-1	-	TRBV29-1	CSVQDRELPYNEQFF	TGCAGCGTACAGGACAGGGAGCTTCCTTACAATGAGCAGTTCTTC
-	TRBJ1-1	few	TRBV5-1	CASSLLGRETGLGAFF	TGCGCCAGCAGCTTGTTAGGCCGCGAGACAGGCTTAGGAGCTTTCTTT
-	TRBJ1-2	-	TRBV5-1	CASSLGPEGANYGYTF	TGCGCCAGCAGCTTGGGTCCCGAGGGGGCTAACTATGGCTACACCTTC
TRBD2	TRBJ2-3	-	TRBV28	CASSPPSGLTDTQYF	TGTGCCAGCAGTCCCCCTAGCGGACTCACAGATACGCAGTATTTT
-	TRBJ1-1	few	TRBV30	CAWSVGGPNTEAFF	TGTGCCTGGAGTGTTGGGGGGCCGAACACTGAAGCTTTCTTT
-	TRBJ2-4	-	TRBV28	CASSGFKNIQYF	TGTGCCAGTTCGGGGTTCAAAAACATTCAGTACTTC
TRBD1	TRBJ2-3	-	TRBV19	CASVPRGLDTQYF	TGTGCCAGTGTTCCCAGGGGGCTCGATACGCAGTATTTT
-	TRBJ2-6	once	TRBV28	CASRWPGTVGGANVLTF	TGTGCCAGCAGATGGCCCGGGACTGTTGGTGGGGCCAACGTCCTGACTTTC
TRBD2	TRBJ2-7	-	TRBV6-5	CASQQGGSYEQYF	TGTGCCAGCCAACAAGGCGGGAGCTACGAGCAGTACTTC
TRBD1	TRBJ2-3	-	TRBV5-8	CASSLYRGEGDTQYF	TGTGCCAGCAGCTTGTACAGGGGAGAAGGAGATACGCAGTATTTT
TRBD1	TRBJ1-2	-	TRBV6-5	CATKDRDLYGYTF	TGTGCCACAAAGGACAGGGACCTCTATGGCTACACCTTC
-	TRBJ2-2	-	TRBV10-3	CAISEARSKTGTGELFF	TGTGCCATCAGTGAGGCAAGGTCGAAGACGGGCACCGGGGAGCTGTTTTTT
-	TRBJ1-1	-	TRBV15	CATLRGPNTEAFF	TGTGCCACCTTGAGGGGCCCGAACACTGAAGCTTTCTTT
TRBD1	TRBJ1-1	-	TRBV6-1	CASSELEQGLPEAFF	TGTGCCAGCAGTGAACTAGAACAGGGGTTGCCTGAAGCTTTCTTT
-	TRBJ2-5	-	TRBV7-7	CASSARRGGETQYF	TGTGCCAGCAGCGCTAGGAGGGGGGGGGAGACCCAGTACTTC
TRBD1	TRBJ1-2	once	TRBV18	CASSPGQGMYGYTF	TGTGCCAGCTCACCCGGACAGGGGATGTATGGCTACACCTTC
TRBD2	TRBJ2-1	-	TRBV5-1	CASSLGLAGILEQFF	TGCGCCAGCAGCTTGGGACTAGCGGGTATTCTTGAGCAGTTCTTC
TRBD1	TRBJ1-3	once	TRBV11-1	CASSFIGTAGNTIYF	TGTGCCAGCAGCTTTATTGGGACAGCTGGAAACACCATATATTTT
-	TRBJ2-1	-	TRBV27	CASTKTGYNEQFF	TGTGCCAGCACTAAAACAGGGTACAATGAGCAGTTCTTC
TRBD1	TRBJ1-2	once	TRBV15	CATGRGRVYGYTF	TGTGCCACCGGCAGGGGGAGGGTCTATGGCTACACCTTC
TRBD2	TRBJ2-2	-	TRBV2	CASSGGGAPTGELFF	TGTGCCAGCTCCGGCGGGGGGGCGCCCACCGGGGAGCTGTTTTTT
-	TRBJ1-1	few	TRBV28	CASSINYGGTEAFF	TGTGCCAGCAGTATTAACTACGGAGGGACTGAAGCTTTCTTT
TRBD1	TRBJ1-2	-	TRBV7-9	CASSLVSGQGRYGYTF	TGTGCCAGCAGCTTAGTTTCGGGACAGGGACGTTATGGCTACACCTTC
TRBD1	TRBJ1-4	-	TRBV18	CASSPGQGAPLGEKLFF	TGTGCCAGCTCACCCGGACAGGGGGCTCCCCTTGGCGAAAAACTGTTTTTT
-	TRBJ1-2	-	TRBV11-1	CASSLGHLYGYTF	TGTGCCAGCAGCTTAGGACACCTCTATGGCTACACCTTC
-	TRBJ1-2	-	TRBV6-5	CASSPGPYGYTF	TGTGCCAGCAGTCCCGGGCCTTATGGCTACACCTTC
TRBD2	TRBJ2-7	once	TRBV28	CAYGPAGVGEQYF	TGTGCTTACGGCCCAGCGGGAGTGGGTGAGCAGTACTTC
TRBD2	TRBJ2-1	-	TRBV5-1	CASSHPGLAGNEQFF	TGCGCCAGCAGCCATCCGGGACTAGCGGGCAATGAGCAGTTCTTC
TRBD2	TRBJ2-7	-	TRBV10-3	CATLAGGLYEQYF	TGTGCCACCTTAGCGGGGGGCCTCTACGAGCAGTACTTC
-	TRBJ2-1	-	TRBV28	CASSSSSLRGSYNEQFF	TGTGCCAGCAGCTCCTCCTCCCTGCGGGGATCCTACAATGAGCAGTTCTTC